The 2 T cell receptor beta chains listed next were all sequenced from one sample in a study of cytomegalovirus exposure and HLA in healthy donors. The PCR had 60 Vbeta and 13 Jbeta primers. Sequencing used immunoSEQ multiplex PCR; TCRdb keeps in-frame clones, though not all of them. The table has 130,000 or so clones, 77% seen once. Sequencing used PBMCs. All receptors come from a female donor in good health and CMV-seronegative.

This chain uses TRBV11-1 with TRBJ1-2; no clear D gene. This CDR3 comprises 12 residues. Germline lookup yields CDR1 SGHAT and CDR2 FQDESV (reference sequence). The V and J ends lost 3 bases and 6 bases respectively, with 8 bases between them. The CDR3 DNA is TGTGCCAGCAGCTTTGGGCTCGATGGCTACACCTTC. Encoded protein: CASSFGLDGYTF. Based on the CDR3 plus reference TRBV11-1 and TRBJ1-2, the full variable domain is EAEVAQSPRYKITEKSQAVAFWCDPISGHATLYWYRQILGQGPELLVQFQDESVVDDSQLPKDRFSAERLKGVDSTLKIQPAELGDSAMYLCASSFGLDGYTFGSGTRLTVV.

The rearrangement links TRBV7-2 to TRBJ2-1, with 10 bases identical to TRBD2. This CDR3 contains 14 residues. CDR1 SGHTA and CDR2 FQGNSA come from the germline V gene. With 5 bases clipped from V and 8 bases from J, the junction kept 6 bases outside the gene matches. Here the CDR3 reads CASSHSGGRYEQFF. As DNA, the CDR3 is TGTGCCAGCAGCCATAGCGGGGGGAGATATGAGCAGTTCTTC.